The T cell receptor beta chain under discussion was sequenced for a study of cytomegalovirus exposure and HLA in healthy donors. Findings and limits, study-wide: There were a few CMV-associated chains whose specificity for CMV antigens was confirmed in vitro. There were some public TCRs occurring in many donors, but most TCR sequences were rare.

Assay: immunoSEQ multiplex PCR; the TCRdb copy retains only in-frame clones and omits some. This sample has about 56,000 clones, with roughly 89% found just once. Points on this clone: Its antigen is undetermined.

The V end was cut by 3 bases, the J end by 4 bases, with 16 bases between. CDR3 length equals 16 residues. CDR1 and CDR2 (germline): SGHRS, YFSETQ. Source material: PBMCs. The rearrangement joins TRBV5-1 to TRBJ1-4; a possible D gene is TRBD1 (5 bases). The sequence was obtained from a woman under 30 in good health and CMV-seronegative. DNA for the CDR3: TGCGCCAGCAGCTACTCGGGTGGGGCTGTTAATGAAAAACTGTTTTTT. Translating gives CASSYSGGAVNEKLFF.